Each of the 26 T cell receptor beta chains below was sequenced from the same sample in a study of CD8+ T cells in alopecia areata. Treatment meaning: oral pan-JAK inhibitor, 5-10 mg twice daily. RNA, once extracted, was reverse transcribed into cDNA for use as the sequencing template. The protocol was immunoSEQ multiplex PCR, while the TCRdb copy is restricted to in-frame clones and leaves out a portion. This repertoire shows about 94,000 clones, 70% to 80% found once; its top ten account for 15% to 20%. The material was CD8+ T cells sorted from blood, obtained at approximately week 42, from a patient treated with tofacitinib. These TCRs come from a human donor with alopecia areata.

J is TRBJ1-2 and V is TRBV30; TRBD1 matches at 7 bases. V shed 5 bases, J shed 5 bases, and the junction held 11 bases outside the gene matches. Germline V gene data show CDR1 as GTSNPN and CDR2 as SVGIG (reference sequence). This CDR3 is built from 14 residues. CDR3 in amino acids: CAWVPGQGGYGYTF. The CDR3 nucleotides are TGTGCCTGGGTCCCGGGGCAGGGGGGATATGGCTACACCTTC.

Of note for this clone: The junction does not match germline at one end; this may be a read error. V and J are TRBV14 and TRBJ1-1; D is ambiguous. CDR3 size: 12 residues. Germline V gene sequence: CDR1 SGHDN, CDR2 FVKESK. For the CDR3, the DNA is TGTGCCAGCAGACAAGTGAACACTGAAGCTTTCTTT. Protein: CASRQVNTEAFF.

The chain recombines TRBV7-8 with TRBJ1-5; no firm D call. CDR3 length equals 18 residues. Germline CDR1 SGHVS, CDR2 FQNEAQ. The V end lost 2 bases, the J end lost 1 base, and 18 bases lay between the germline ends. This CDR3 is CASSLSLVPRESNQPQHF. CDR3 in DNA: TGTGCCAGCAGCTTAAGTTTAGTTCCCCGGGAAAGCAATCAGCCCCAGCATTTT.

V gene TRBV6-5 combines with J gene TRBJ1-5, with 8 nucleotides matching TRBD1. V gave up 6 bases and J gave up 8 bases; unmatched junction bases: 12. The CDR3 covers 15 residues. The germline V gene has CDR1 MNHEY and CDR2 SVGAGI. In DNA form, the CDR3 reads TGTGCCAGCAGCCAATCTCAGGGGGCGGGGGAGCCCCAGCATTTT. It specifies CASSQSQGAGEPQHF.

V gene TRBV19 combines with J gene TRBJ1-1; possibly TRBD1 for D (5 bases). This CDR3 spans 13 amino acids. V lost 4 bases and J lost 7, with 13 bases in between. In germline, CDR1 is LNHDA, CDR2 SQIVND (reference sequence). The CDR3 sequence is CASSRGRLDEAFF. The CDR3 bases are TGTGCCAGTAGTAGGGGACGCCTGGATGAAGCTTTCTTT.

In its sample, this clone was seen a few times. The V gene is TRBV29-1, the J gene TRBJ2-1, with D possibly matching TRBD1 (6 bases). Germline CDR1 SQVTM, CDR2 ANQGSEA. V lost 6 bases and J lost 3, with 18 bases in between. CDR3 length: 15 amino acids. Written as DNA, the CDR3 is TGCAGCGTCCTAGGGGTCAGGGGCTACTACAATGAGCAGTTCTTC. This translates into CSVLGVRGYYNEQFF.

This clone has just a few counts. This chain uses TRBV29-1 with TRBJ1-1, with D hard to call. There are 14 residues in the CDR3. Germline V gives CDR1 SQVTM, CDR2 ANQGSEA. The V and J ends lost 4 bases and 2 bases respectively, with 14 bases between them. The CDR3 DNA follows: TGCAGCGTTGGAAGATTTGCGGGAAACACTGAAGCTTTCTTT. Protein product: CSVGRFAGNTEAFF.

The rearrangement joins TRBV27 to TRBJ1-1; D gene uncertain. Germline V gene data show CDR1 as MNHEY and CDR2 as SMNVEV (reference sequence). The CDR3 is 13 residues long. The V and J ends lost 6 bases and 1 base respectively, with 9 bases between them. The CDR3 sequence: CASRKVKNTEAFF. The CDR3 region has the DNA TGTGCCAGCAGGAAAGTAAAGAACACTGAAGCTTTCTTT.

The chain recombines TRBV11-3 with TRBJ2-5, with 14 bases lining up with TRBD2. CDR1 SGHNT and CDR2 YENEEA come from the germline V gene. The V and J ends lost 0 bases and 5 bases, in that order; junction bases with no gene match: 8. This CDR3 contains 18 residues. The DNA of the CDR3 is TGTGCCAGCAGCTTAGATGGCGGACTAGCGGGGGGTCTGGAGACCCAGTACTTC. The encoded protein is CASSLDGGLAGGLETQYF. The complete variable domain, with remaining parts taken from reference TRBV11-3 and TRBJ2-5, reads EAGVVQSPRYKIIEKKQPVAFWCNPISGHNTLYWYLQNLGQGPELLIRYENEEAVDDSQLPKDRFSAERLKGVDSTLKIQPAELGDSAVYLCASSLDGGLAGGLETQYFGPGTRLLVL.

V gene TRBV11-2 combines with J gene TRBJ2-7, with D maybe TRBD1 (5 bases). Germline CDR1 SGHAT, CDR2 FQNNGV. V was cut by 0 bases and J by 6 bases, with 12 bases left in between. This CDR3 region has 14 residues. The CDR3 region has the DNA TGTGCCAGCAGCTTAGAGTGGAAGGGGCTCGAGCAGTACTTC. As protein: CASSLEWKGLEQYF.

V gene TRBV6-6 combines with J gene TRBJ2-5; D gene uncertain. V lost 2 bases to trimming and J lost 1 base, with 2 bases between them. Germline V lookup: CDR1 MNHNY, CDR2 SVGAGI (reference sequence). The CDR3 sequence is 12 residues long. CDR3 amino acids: CASSYTQETQYF. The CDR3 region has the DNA TGTGCCAGCAGTTACACCCAAGAGACCCAGTACTTC.

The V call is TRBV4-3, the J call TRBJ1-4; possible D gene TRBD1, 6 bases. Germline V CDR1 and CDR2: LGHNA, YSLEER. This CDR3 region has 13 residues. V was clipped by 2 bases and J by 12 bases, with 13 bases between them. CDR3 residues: CASSQSKGGELFF. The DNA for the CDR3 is TGCGCCAGCAGCCAATCTAAAGGGGGGGAACTGTTTTTT.

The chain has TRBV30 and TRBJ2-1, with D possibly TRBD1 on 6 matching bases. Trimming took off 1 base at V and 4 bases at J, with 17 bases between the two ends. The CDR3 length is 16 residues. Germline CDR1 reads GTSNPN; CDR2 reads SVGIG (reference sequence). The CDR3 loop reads CAWSGSLGGSYNEQFF. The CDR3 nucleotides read TGTGCCTGGAGTGGTTCGCTAGGGGGATCATACAATGAGCAGTTCTTC.

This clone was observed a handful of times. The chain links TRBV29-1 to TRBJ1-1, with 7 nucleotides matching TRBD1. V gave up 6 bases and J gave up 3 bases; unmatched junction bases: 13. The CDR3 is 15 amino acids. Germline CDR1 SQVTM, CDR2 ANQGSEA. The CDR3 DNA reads TGCAGCGTCTTAGGGCCATTCCAGGGGGACACTGAAGCTTTCTTT. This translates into CSVLGPFQGDTEAFF. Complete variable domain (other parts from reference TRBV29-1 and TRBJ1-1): SAVISQKPSRDICQRGTSLTIQCQVDSQVTMMFWYRQQPGQSLTLIATANQGSEATYESGFVIDKFPISRPNLTFSTLTVSNMSPEDSSIYLCSVLGPFQGDTEAFFGQGTRLTVV.

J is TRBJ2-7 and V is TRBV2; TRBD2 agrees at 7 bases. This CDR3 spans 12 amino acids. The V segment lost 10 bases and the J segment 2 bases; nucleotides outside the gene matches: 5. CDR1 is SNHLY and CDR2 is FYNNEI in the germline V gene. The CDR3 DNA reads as TGTGCCACCGGGGGGACTCCCTACGAGCAGTACTTC. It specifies CATGGTPYEQYF. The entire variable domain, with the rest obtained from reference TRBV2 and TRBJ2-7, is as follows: EPEVTQTPSHQVTQMGQEVILRCVPISNHLYFYWYRQILGQKVEFLVSFYNNEISEKSEIFDDQFSVERPDGSNFTLKIRSTKLEDSAMYFCATGGTPYEQYFGPGTRLTVT.

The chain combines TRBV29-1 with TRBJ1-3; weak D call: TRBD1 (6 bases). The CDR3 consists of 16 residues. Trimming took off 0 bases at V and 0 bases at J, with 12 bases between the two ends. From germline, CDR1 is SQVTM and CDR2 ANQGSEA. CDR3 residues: CSVEDLGTLSGNTIYF. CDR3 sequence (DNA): TGCAGCGTTGAAGATCTCGGGACACTCTCTGGAAACACCATATATTTT.

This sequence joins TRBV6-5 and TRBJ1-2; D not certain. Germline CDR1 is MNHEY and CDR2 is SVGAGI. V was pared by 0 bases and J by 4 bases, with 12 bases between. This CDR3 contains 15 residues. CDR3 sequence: CASSYSGAQLYGYTF. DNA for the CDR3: TGTGCCAGCAGTTACTCAGGCGCGCAGCTCTATGGCTACACCTTC.

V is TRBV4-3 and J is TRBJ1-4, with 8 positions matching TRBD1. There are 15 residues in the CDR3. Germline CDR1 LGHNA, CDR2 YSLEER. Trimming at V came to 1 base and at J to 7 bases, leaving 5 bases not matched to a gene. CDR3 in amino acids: CASSQGTGGGEKLFF. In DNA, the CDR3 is TGCGCCAGCAGCCAAGGAACAGGGGGTGGTGAAAAACTGTTTTTT.

As DNA, the CDR3 is TGTGCCAGCGAGGAAGGGACAGGGGCCACCGGGGAGCTGTTTTTT. Protein product: CASEEGTGATGELFF. The chain uses TRBV25-1 and TRBJ2-2; 10 bases match TRBD1. Per germline, CDR1 MGHDK and CDR2 SYGVNS. The CDR3 extends over 15 amino acids. After removal of 8 bases from V and 4 bases from J, the junction contained 7 bases not matched to a gene.

CDR3 sequence (DNA): TGCGCCAGCAGCCTTCCGAGGGGGCCTTATGAGCAGTTCTTC. It encodes CASSLPRGPYEQFF. The chain combines TRBV4-1 with TRBJ2-1; TRBD1 matches 7 bases. CDR1 and CDR2 from the germline V gene are MGHRA and YSYEKL. There are 14 residues in the CDR3. Unmatched junction bases numbered 8, after V lost 4 bases and J lost 8 bases.

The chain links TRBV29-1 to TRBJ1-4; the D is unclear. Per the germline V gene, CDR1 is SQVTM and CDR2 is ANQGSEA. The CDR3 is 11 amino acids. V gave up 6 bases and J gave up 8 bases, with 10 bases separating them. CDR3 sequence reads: CSVREAEKLFF. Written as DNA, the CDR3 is TGCAGCGTGCGGGAGGCGGAAAAACTGTTTTTT.

The CDR3 protein is CASSLSPSMNTEAFF. The CDR3 DNA is TGTGCCAGCAGTTTATCTCCTAGCATGAACACTGAAGCTTTCTTT. V is TRBV27 and J is TRBJ1-1; the D is unclear. CDR1 and CDR2 (germline): MNHEY, SMNVEV (reference sequence). V lost 0 bases and J 0 bases, leaving 8 bases between the germline ends. This CDR3 comprises 15 residues.

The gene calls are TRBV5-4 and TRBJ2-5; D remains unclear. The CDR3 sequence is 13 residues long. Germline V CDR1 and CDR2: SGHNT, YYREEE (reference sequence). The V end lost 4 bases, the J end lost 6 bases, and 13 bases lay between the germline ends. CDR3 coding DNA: TGTGCCAGCAGCCCAGGACCTGTGAAGACCCAGTACTTC. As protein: CASSPGPVKTQYF.

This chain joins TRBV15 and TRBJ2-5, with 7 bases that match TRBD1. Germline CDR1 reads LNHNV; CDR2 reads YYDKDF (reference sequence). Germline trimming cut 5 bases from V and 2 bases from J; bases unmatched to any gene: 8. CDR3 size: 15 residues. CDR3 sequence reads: CATSGDPGQQETQYF. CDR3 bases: TGTGCCACCAGCGGGGATCCGGGACAGCAAGAGACCCAGTACTTC.

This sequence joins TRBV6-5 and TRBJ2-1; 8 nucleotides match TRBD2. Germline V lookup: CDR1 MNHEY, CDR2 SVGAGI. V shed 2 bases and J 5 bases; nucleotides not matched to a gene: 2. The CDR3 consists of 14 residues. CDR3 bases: TGTGCCAGCAGTTACCGGCGGGGGGACAATGAGCAGTTCTTC. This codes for CASSYRRGDNEQFF.

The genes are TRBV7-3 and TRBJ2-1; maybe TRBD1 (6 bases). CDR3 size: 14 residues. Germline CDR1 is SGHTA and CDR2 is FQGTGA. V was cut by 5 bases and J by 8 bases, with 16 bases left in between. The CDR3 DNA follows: TGTGCCAGCAGCCTCCGGGACAACGAGGATGAGCAGTTCTTC. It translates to CASSLRDNEDEQFF. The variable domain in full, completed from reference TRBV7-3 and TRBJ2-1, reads GAGVSQTPSNKVTEKGKYVELRCDPISGHTALYWYRQSLGQGPEFLIYFQGTGAADDSGLPNDRFFAVRPEGSVSTLKIQRTERGDSAVYLCASSLRDNEDEQFFGPGTRLTVL.